Detailed here is one TCR beta chain. Reverse transcription used roughly 0.45 to 1 ug RNA and random hexamers. Amplification of TCR beta CDR3 spanned 54 Vbeta and 13 Jbeta via immunoSEQ multiplex PCR. MiXCR, run by TCRdb on the immunoSEQ multiplex PCR reads, gives a single entry per CDR3 protein. The sample has 140,000 or so distinct CDR3 sequences, around 95% seen once. CDR3 length equals 16 residues. Germline assignment: CDR1 SGHRS and CDR2 YFSETQ. The germline V and J ends were trimmed by 4 bases and 2 bases, with 15 bases remaining between them. From blood CD8+ and CD4+ T cells, TCR beta sequences were generated. The source of the sample is a study of CD8 T cells in Susac syndrome.

The receptor was derived from a human donor with Susac syndrome. The chain employs TRBV5-1 and TRBJ2-2, with unresolved D. The sample taken for sequencing was CD4+ T cells from PBMCs. The CDR3 is CASSLVSGPNTGELFF. In nucleotides, the CDR3 is TGCGCCAGCAGCCTTGTCTCCGGGCCCAACACCGGGGAGCTGTTTTTT.